One sample yielded the 13 T cell receptor beta chains listed below, sequenced in a study of tumor-infiltrating lymphocytes in primary liver carcinoma. Blood RNA came from unsorted whole blood; germline DNA was also extracted. A constant-region primer primed TCR beta cDNA synthesis from 400 to 550 ng of total RNA. What produced the TCR beta libraries was three nested multiplex PCR rounds using slightly modified ARM-PCR. A C-beta reverse primer and TRBV1-TRBV30 forward primers served in each of the first two PCR rounds, at roughly 10 cycles apiece. TCRdb reprocessed the multiplex PCR reads via MiXCR and lists one record per CDR3 protein. The data contain more than 150,000 distinct CDR3 sequences, 50% to 75% of them singletons. The source material was peripheral blood. Receptor source: a middle-aged man with primary liver carcinoma and hepatitis B virus infection.

The chain combines TRBV10-3 with TRBJ2-3, with TRBD1 matching over 9 bases. In germline, CDR1 is ENHRY, CDR2 SYGVKD. The CDR3 spans 15 residues. Trimming cost V 4 bases and J 3 bases; bases outside gene matches: 5. The CDR3 loop is CAISGDRARTDTQYF. CDR3 sequence (DNA): TGTGCCATCAGTGGGGACAGGGCGAGAACAGATACGCAGTATTTT.

This clonotype was picked up one time. The chain uses TRBV6-5 and TRBJ1-2; weak D call: TRBD1 (6 bases). Trimming removed 8 bases at V and 7 bases at J, with 23 bases between. This CDR3 has 15 residues. From germline, CDR1 is MNHEY and CDR2 SVGAGI. The CDR3 DNA is TGTGCCAGCTCCCCGGGACAACCACTTACCGCTGGCTACACCTTC. Translating gives CASSPGQPLTAGYTF.

The rearrangement uses TRBV4-2 and TRBJ2-1; 9 bases map to TRBD2. Germline V gene sequence: CDR1 LGHNA, CDR2 YNFKEQ. The CDR3 covers 16 residues. The V and J ends lost 0 bases and 5 bases, in that order; junction bases with no gene match: 5. CDR3 nucleotides: TGTGCCAGCAGCCAAGAGTGGGCGGGAGGGAACAATGAGCAGTTCTTC. Translation gives CASSQEWAGGNNEQFF.

Worth noting for this clonotype: Germline is not matched at one junction end, which may reflect a read error. V is TRBV11-2 and J is TRBJ2-1, with D maybe TRBD1 (5 bases). Germline V CDR1 and CDR2: SGHAT, FQNNGV. This CDR3 comprises 15 residues. Here the CDR3 reads CASSLRTPGYIEQFF. The CDR3 coding sequence is TGTGCCAGCAGCTTACGGACCCCAGGGTACATTGAGCAGTTCTTC.

The chain couples TRBV7-8 to TRBJ2-1; D uncertain. V was trimmed by 2 bases and J by 5 bases, leaving 19 bases between them. The germline V gene has CDR1 SGHVS and CDR2 FQNEAQ. This CDR3 is 17 amino acids long. This CDR3 reads CASSLSYPGRKHNEQFF. The CDR3 DNA reads TGTGCCAGCAGCTTATCCTACCCGGGCAGGAAACACAATGAGCAGTTCTTC.

This clonotype was counted once. The chain combines TRBV6-6 with TRBJ2-2; no definite D call. Germline CDR1 MNHNY, CDR2 SVGAGI (reference sequence). With 3 bases removed from V and 8 bases from J, the gap between germline ends came to 10 bases. CDR3 length equals 13 residues. The CDR3, as DNA: TGTGCCAGCAGTTATTTCGAAAGGGGGGAGCTGTTTTTT. This encodes CASSYFERGELFF.

This clonotype showed up just once. V and J are TRBV4-1 and TRBJ1-5, with 10 positions matching TRBD1. The germline gives CDR1 MGHRA, CDR2 YSYEKL. The CDR3 is 18 residues long. The V and J ends lost 0 bases and 7 bases, in that order; junction bases with no gene match: 12. The CDR3 loop is CASSQEGGQGLVRQPQHF. The CDR3 bases are TGCGCCAGCAGCCAAGAAGGGGGACAGGGGCTCGTCCGGCAGCCCCAGCATTTT.

DNA of the CDR3: TGTGCCAGCAGTCCCAGGAAAGGGACCACCGGGGAGCTGTTTTTT. Translated: CASSPRKGTTGELFF. The V call is TRBV12-3 or TRBV12-4, the J call TRBJ2-2; D is tentatively TRBD1 or TRBD2 (5 bases each). CDR3 length: 15 residues. The V end lost 5 bases, the J end lost 4 bases, and 14 bases lay between the germline ends.

This clonotype was picked up a small number of times. The J gene is TRBJ2-1, the V gene TRBV12-3 or TRBV12-4; no definite D call. The CDR3 runs to 12 residues. The ends were cut back, 5 bases at V and 4 bases at J, with 6 bases in the middle. This chain's CDR3 is CASSPRYNEQFF. CDR3 DNA sequence: TGTGCCAGCAGTCCCCGTTACAATGAGCAGTTCTTC.

Only a few counts were recorded for this clonotype. J is TRBJ1-2 and V is TRBV7-8; a possible D gene is TRBD1 (5 bases). CDR1 and CDR2 (germline): SGHVS, FQNEAQ. V lost 4 bases, J lost 0 bases, and 12 bases lay in between. The CDR3 length is 15 residues. CDR3 residues: CASSSHRLPNYGYTF. The CDR3 region has the DNA TGTGCCAGCAGCTCGCACAGGCTACCTAACTATGGCTACACCTTC.

This clonotype appeared a few times. This chain uses TRBV4-1 with TRBJ2-1; 11 nucleotides agree with TRBD2. The CDR3 loop spans 18 amino acids. Germline V gene sequence: CDR1 MGHRA, CDR2 YSYEKL. The ends lost 4 bases at V and 7 bases at J; junction bases unmatched: 15. For the CDR3, the DNA is TGCGCCAGCAGCCCGCAGGTTAGACTAGCGGGATATTGGAATGAGCAGTTCTTC. Translation: CASSPQVRLAGYWNEQFF.

This clonotype was picked up a small number of times. It may be a read error: a sequence one base away is much more abundant. V and J are TRBV11-2 and TRBJ2-7; 7 bases are a match to TRBD1. Germline V gene sequence: CDR1 SGHAT, CDR2 FQNNGV. Trimming removed 4 bases from V and 5 bases from J; junction bases left unmatched: 8. The CDR3 loop spans 14 amino acids. The CDR3 nucleotides read TGTGCCAGCAGCTCCCGGGACAGTGGCAACGAGCAGTACTTC. Translated: CASSSRDSGNEQYF. The full variable domain, in which reference TRBV11-2 and TRBJ2-7 provide the parts outside the CDR3, is EAGVAQSPRYKIIEKRQSVAFWCNPISGHATLYWYQQILGQGPKLLIQFQNNGVVDDSQLPKDRFSAERLKGVDSTLKIQPAKLEDSAVYLCASSSRDSGNEQYFGPGTRLTVT.

As regards this clonotype: Because the CDR3 is missing its conserved closing phenylalanine or tryptophan, this is likely a read error. The gene calls are TRBV5-4 and TRBJ2-5; 7 bases match TRBD2. This CDR3 region has 15 residues. Trimming cost V 1 base and J 2 bases; bases outside gene matches: 5. Germline V gene sequence: CDR1 SGHNT, CDR2 YYREEE (reference sequence). CDR3 in amino acids: CASSLNGEGQETQYL. CDR3 sequence (DNA): TGTGCCAGCAGCTTGAATGGGGAGGGTCAAGAGACCCAGTACCTC.